Listed below are T cell receptor beta chains from one sample, sequenced in a study of CD8+CD57+ T cells in acquired aplastic anemia. A single record per CDR3 protein comes from TCRdb applying MiXCR to the reads. The sample records just over 200,000 distinct CDR3 sequences, over 55% being singletons. Sequencing used sorted CD4+, CD8+, or CD8+CD57+ T cells (not recorded which) from PBMCs. The receptors derive from a human donor with aplastic anemia. The CDR3 runs from the conserved cysteine through the conserved F or W. The order of the fields is J gene, V gene, CDR3 protein.

TRBJ1-1	TRBV5-1	CASSLISRGDTEAFF
TRBJ1-2	TRBV20-1	CSARDGGDYGYTF
TRBJ2-7	TRBV6-2/TRBV6-3	CAIGRVEHEQYF
TRBJ2-5	TRBV25-1	CASSLSTQETQYF
TRBJ2-7	TRBV2	CASSVMTGGTYEQYF
TRBJ2-7	TRBV20-1	CSARELGEQYF
TRBJ1-1	TRBV7-2	CASSPSAEAFF
TRBJ2-7	TRBV29-1	CSVDRGYEQYF
TRBJ2-1	TRBV5-1	CASSLGSGRHNEQFF
TRBJ2-7	TRBV5-5	CASSPTSGYYEQYF
TRBJ1-2	TRBV7-2	CASSTNFRDRDGYTF
TRBJ2-5	TRBV20-1	CSAPQTGYWETQYF
TRBJ1-5	TRBV10-3	CAISGTGGAGQPQHF
TRBJ2-3	TRBV2	CASSEVRLPPADTQYF
TRBJ1-1	TRBV5-1	CASSLGTVNMNTEAFF
TRBJ2-7	TRBV20-1	CSASDATYEQYF
TRBJ2-2	TRBV6-6	CASSYGGAGEAGELFF
TRBJ2-7	TRBV7-9	CASSKDVGSYEQYF
TRBJ2-2	TRBV5-8	CASSLPRLAGGNTGELFF
TRBJ1-6	TRBV7-9	CASSPTRGSPLHF
TRBJ2-3	TRBV20-1	CSAFDRDTQYF
TRBJ2-6	TRBV7-9	CASSLWTGWTEAF
TRBJ2-7	TRBV10-2	CASTGTDITYEQYF
TRBJ1-4	TRBV20-1	CAGSSGGGEKLFF
TRBJ2-5	TRBV13	CASRDNGGEETQYF
TRBJ2-7	TRBV20-1	CSARDPAAGGTYEQYF
TRBJ2-7	TRBV2	CASSSRPYEQYF
TRBJ2-4	TRBV15	CATSRSRAVAKNIQYF
TRBJ2-7	TRBV7-8	CASSLEAVFSYGQYF
TRBJ1-2	TRBV15	CATSREDRGGYTF
TRBJ2-3	TRBV2	CTVRGLLGPQYF
TRBJ2-1	TRBV24-1	CATSEPSRNEQFF
TRBJ1-2	TRBV19	CASSTQTGNGYTF
TRBJ1-6	TRBV15	CATSSFRQGLDSPLHF
TRBJ2-7	TRBV14	CASSLGQGNFYEQYF
TRBJ1-1	TRBV12-3/TRBV12-4	CASSLGGGIGTEAFF
TRBJ2-5	TRBV10-2	CASSEYGQETQYF
TRBJ2-7	TRBV6-1	CASEGYTYEQYF
TRBJ2-7	TRBV7-2	CASSPLGAGDEQYF
TRBJ1-1	TRBV29-1	CSGGRLNTEAFF
TRBJ1-1	TRBV20-1	CSARDERERNTEAFF
TRBJ1-2	TRBV7-3	CASSLVGTANGYTF
TRBJ1-2	TRBV5-6	CASSQADRGTYGYTF
TRBJ2-7	TRBV10-3	CAISGFDSSYEQYF
TRBJ2-7	TRBV20-1	CSASGNRDTYEQYF
TRBJ2-2	TRBV7-3	CASSSSRYGTGELFF
TRBJ2-1	TRBV7-3	CASSRGGAYNEQFF
TRBJ2-1	TRBV15	CATSRDPNEQFF
TRBJ2-1	TRBV2	CASSVLGDEQFF
TRBJ2-7	TRBV2	CASSEATSWMGYEQYF
TRBJ2-7	TRBV9	CASSEGGHEQYF
TRBJ2-2	TRBV15	CATSRDGVKDTGELFF
TRBJ2-5	TRBV20-1	CSASGAQETQYF
TRBJ2-3	TRBV10-3	CAIRGRTQSTDTQYF
TRBJ2-7	TRBV2	CACNLRERGTYEQYF
TRBJ2-1	TRBV20-1	CSASGVVGVYNEQFF
TRBJ1-3	TRBV9	CASSAQGRGNTIYF
TRBJ1-2	TRBV10-3	CAISEFLVGESNYGYTF
TRBJ2-1	TRBV20-1	CSAREPQLRGHYNEQFF
TRBJ2-7	TRBV7-2	CASSYKTYEQYF